This T cell receptor beta chain was obtained from a study of OX40 agonist ivuxolimab in advanced cancers. Study as a whole: Patients received the agonistic anti-OX40 (CD134) antibody ivuxolimab.

Sequencing used immunoSEQ multiplex PCR; TCRdb keeps in-frame clones, though not all of them. The data contain some 12,000 clones, over 75% of them seen just once; the ten biggest clones take up approximately 19%. Germline CDR1 reads SGHAT; CDR2 reads FQNNGV. Trimming removed 3 bases from V and 4 bases from J, with 12 bases in between. The CDR3 has 15 residues. The origin of this receptor is an adult with an advanced solid tumor such as melanoma, head and neck, liver or kidney cancer. Sequenced material: CD4+ or CD8+ T cells sorted from blood, taken in a trial of the OX40 agonist ivuxolimab. The chain carries TRBV11-2 and TRBJ2-2; D is possibly TRBD1 (6 bases). The DNA of the CDR3 is TGTGCCAGCAGCTTCTACAGGGATGGCACCGGGGAGCTGTTTTTT. Translating it yields CASSFYRDGTGELFF.